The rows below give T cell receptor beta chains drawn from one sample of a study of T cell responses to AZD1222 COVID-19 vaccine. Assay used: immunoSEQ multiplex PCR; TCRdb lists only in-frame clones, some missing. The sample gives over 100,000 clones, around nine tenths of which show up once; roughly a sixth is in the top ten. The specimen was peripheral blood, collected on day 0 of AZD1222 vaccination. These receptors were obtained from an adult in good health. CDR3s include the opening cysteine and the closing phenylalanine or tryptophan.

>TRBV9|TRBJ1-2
CASSIGQAKPHLYGYTF
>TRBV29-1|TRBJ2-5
CSVTGSKETQYF
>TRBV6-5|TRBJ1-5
CASSQSGPNQPQHF
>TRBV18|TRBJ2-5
CASSLNGIGAQETQYF
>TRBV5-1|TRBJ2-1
CASSLRGQYNEQFF
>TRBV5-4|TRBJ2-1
CASTLDIRSSYNEQFF
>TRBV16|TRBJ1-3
CASSQYFRGNLAGNTIYF
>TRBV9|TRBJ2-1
CASNPQGLNEQFF
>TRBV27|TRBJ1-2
CASSLSRDRGLYGYTF
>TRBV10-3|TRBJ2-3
CAISVGGGTLADTQYF
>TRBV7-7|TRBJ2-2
CASSEVPPGQGAGELFF
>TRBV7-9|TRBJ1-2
CASSLGPKGRDYGYTF